The present entry profiles one T cell receptor beta chain with its context. The antigen is not known. CDR3 length: 15 amino acids. With V trimmed by 8 bases and J by 0 bases, 9 bases remained unmatched. The V gene's germline CDR1 is SNHLY and CDR2 FYNNEI. This specimen comes from a study of Graves' ophthalmopathy and Graves' hyperthyroidism. Study-wide background: Specimen type is peripheral blood, obtained at initial diagnosis before any treatment.

The authors amplified TCR beta CDR3 regions, and they did so from RNA transcripts for repertoire sequencing. Amplification began with first-round RT-PCR using HTBI primers, then second-round multiplex PCR was performed. TCRdb reprocessed the multiplex PCR reads via MiXCR and lists one record per CDR3 protein. This sample yields around 600,000 distinct CDR3 sequences, of which about two fifths are seen a single time; over 2.5% belongs to the top ten. Moderately to severely active ophthalmopathy under 3 months, CAS at least 3, NOSPECS at least 4. Other autoimmune diseases, uncontrolled infections, pregnancy or lactation excluded patients from enrollment. Study results and caveats: Blood also carried most expanded thyroid clonotypes exceeding 0.001 frequency.

The J gene is TRBJ1-1, the V gene TRBV2; the match to TRBD1 covers 7 bases. The sequenced sample consisted of peripheral blood. This TCR came from an adult man with Graves' ophthalmopathy. Here the CDR3 reads CASPPDRVMNTEAFF. CDR3 bases: TGTGCCAGCCCCCCAGACAGGGTCATGAACACTGAAGCTTTCTTT.